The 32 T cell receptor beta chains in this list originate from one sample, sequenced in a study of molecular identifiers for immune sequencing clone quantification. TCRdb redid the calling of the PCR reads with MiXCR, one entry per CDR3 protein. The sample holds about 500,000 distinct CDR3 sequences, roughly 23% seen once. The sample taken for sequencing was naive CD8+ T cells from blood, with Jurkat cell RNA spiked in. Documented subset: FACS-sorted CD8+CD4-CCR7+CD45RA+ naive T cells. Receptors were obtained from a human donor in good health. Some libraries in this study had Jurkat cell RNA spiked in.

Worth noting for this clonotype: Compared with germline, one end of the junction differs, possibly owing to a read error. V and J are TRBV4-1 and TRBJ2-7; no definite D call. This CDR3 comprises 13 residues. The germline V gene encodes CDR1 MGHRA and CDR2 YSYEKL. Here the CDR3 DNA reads TGCGCCGGCAGCCAAGGCGAGACTTACGAGCAGTACTTC. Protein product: CAGSQGETYEQYF.

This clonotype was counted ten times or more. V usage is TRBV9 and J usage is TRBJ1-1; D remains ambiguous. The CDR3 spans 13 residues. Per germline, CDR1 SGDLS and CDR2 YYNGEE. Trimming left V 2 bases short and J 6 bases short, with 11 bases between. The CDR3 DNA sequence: TGTGCCAGCAGCGTTGAGGGTGTCGCTGAAGCTTTCTTT. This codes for CASSVEGVAEAFF.

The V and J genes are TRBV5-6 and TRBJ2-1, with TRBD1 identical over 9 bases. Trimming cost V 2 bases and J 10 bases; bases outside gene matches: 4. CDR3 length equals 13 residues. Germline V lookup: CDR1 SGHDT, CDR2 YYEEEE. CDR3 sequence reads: CASSFNRGREQFF. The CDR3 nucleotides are TGTGCCAGCAGCTTTAACAGGGGGCGGGAGCAGTTCTTC.

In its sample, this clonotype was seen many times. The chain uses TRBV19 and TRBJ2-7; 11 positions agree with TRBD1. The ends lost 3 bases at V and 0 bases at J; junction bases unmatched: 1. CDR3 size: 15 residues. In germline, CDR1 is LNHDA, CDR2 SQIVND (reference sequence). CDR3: CASSIGTGGSYEQYF. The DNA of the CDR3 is TGTGCCAGTAGTATCGGGACAGGGGGCTCCTACGAGCAGTACTTC. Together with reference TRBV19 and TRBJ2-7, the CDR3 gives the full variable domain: DGGITQSPKYLFRKEGQNVTLSCEQNLNHDAMYWYRQDPGQGLRLIYYSQIVNDFQKGDIAEGYSVSREKKESFPLTVTSAQKNPTAFYLCASSIGTGGSYEQYFGPGTRLTVT.

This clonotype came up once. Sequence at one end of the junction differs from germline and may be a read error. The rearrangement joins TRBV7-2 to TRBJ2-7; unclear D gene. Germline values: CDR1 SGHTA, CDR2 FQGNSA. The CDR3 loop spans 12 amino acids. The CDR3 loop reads CASSLEWAEQCF. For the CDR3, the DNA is TGTGCCAGCAGCTTAGAATGGGCCGAGCAGTGCTTC. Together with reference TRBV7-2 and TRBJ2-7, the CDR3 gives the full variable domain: GAGVSQSPSNKVTEKGKDVELRCDPISGHTALYWYRQSLGQGLEFLIYFQGNSAPDKSGLPSDRFSAERTGGSVSTLTIQRTQQEDSAVYLCASSLEWAEQCFGPGTRLTVT.

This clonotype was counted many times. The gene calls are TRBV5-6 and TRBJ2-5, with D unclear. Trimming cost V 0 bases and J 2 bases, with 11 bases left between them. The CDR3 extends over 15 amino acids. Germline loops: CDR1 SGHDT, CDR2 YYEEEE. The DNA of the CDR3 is TGTGCCAGCAGCTTGGGCCCCCTCGGGCAAGAGACCCAGTACTTC. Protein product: CASSLGPLGQETQYF. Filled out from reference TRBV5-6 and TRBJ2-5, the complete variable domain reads DAGVTQSPTHLIKTRGQQVTLRCSPKSGHDTVSWYQQALGQGPQFIFQYYEEEERQRGNFPDRFSGHQFPNYSSELNVNALLLGDSALYLCASSLGPLGQETQYFGPGTRLLVL.

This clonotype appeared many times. CDR3 region: CAIGPLGGSYEQYF. The CDR3 nucleotides read TGTGCCATCGGACCGCTCGGAGGCTCCTACGAGCAGTACTTC. V is TRBV6-2 or TRBV6-3 and J is TRBJ2-7, with D perhaps matching TRBD2 (5 bases). V shed 10 bases and J shed 0 bases, with 16 bases lying between them. This CDR3 region has 14 residues. Germline CDR1 MNHEY, CDR2 SVGEGT.

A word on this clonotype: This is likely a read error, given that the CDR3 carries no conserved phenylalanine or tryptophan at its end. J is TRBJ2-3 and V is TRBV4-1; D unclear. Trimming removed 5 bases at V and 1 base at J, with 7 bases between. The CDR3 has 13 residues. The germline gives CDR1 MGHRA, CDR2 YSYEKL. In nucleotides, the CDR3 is TGCGCCAGCAGCGGTGGGGGCACAGATACGCAGTATCTT. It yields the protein CASSGGGTDTQYL.

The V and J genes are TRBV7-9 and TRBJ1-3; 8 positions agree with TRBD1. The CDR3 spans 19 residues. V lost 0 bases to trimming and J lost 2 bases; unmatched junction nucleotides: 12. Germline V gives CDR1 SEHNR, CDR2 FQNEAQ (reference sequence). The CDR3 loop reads CASSLAPGVKDRAGNTIYF. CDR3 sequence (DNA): TGTGCCAGCAGCTTAGCCCCCGGAGTTAAGGACAGGGCTGGAAACACCATATATTTT. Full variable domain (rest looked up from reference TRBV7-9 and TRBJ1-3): DTGVSQNPRHKITKRGQNVTFRCDPISEHNRLYWYRQTLGQGPEFLTYFQNEAQLEKSRLLSDRFSAERPKGSFSTLEIQRTEQGDSAMYLCASSLAPGVKDRAGNTIYFGEGSWLTVV.

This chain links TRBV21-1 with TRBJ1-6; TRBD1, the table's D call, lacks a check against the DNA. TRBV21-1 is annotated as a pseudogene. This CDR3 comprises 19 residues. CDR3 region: CASSKASRRGISYNSPLHF. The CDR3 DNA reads TGTGCCAGCAGCAAAGCCTCAAGACGGGGCATCTCCTATAATTCACCCCTCCACTTT.

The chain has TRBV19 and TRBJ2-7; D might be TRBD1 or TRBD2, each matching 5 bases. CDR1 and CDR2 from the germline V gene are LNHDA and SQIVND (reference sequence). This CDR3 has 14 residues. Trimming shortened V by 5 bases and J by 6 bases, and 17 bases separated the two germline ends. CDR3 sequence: CASSASNGALEQYF. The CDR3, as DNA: TGTGCCAGTAGTGCTTCTAACGGGGCCCTCGAGCAGTACTTC.

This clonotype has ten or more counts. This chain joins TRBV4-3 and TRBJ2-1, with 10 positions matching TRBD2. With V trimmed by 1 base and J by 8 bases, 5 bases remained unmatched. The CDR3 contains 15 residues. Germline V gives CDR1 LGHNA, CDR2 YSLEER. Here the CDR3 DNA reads TGCGCCAGCAGCCAAGGTCAACTAGCGGGATATGAGCAGTTCTTC. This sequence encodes CASSQGQLAGYEQFF.

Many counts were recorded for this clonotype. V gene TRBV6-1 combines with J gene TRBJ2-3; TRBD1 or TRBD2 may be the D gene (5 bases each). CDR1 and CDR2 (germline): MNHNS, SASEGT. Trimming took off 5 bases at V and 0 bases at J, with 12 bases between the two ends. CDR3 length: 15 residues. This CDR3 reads CASSTGTISTDTQYF. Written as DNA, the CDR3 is TGTGCCAGCAGTACCGGGACCATTAGCACAGATACGCAGTATTTT.

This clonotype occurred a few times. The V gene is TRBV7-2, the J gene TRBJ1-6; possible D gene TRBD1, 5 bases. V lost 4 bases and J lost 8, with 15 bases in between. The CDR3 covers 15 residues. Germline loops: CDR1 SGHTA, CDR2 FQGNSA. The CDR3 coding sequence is TGTGCCAGCAGCTCACCAGGGAGTTGGGATTCACCCCTCCACTTT. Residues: CASSSPGSWDSPLHF.

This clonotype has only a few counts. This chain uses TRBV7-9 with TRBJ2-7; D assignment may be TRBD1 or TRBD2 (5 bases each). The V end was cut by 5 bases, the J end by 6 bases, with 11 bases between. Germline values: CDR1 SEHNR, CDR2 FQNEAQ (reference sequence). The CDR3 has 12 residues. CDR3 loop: CASSGTPLEQYF. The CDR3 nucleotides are TGTGCCAGCAGCGGGACGCCGCTCGAGCAGTACTTC.

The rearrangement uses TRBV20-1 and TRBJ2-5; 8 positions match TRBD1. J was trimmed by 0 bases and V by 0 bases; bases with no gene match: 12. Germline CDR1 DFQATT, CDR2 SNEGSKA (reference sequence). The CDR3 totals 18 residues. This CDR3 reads CSARDPGQVDFHQETQYF. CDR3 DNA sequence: TGCAGTGCTAGAGATCCGGGACAGGTCGACTTCCACCAAGAGACCCAGTACTTC.

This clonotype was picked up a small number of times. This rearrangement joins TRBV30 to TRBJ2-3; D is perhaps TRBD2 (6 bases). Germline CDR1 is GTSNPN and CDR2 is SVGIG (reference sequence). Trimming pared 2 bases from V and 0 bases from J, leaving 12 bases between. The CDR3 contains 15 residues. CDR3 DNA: TGTGCCTGGAGTCGGGGGACGGCTAGCACAGATACGCAGTATTTT. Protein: CAWSRGTASTDTQYF.

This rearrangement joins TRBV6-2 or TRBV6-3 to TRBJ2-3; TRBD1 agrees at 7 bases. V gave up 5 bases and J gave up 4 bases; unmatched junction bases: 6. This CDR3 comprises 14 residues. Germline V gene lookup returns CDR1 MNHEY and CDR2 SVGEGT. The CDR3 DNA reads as TGTGCCAGCAGTCTGACAGGGAACCCAGATACGCAGTATTTT. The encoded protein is CASSLTGNPDTQYF.

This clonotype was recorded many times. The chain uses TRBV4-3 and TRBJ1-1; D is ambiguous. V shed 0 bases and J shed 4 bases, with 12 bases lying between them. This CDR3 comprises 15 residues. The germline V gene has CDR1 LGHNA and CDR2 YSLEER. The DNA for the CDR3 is TGCGCCAGCAGCCAAGATCCAGCTGGGAGCACTGAAGCTTTCTTT. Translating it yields CASSQDPAGSTEAFF.

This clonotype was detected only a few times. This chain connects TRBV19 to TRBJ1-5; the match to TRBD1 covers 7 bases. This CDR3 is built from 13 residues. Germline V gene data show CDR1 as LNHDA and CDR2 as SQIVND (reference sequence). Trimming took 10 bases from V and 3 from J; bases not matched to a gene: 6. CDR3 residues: CAISTGDNQPQHF. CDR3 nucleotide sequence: TGTGCCATCTCCACAGGGGACAATCAGCCCCAGCATTTT.

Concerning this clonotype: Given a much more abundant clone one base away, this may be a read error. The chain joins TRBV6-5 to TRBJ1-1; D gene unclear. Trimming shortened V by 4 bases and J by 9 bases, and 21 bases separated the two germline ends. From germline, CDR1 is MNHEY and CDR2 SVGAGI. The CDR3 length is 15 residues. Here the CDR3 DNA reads TGTGCCAGCAGTTCCCTCCCGGGCCCGGTCCAAAAAGCTTTCTTT. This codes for CASSSLPGPVQKAFF.

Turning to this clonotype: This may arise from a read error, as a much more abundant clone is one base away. The CDR3 reads CAGSLWGPSYEQYF. The DNA of the CDR3 is TGTGCCGGCAGCTTGTGGGGACCCTCCTACGAGCAGTACTTC. This chain uses TRBV5-3 with TRBJ2-7, with D possibly being TRBD1 or TRBD2 (5 bases each). TRBV5-3 is flagged as an ORF with uncertain function. The length of the CDR3 is 14 residues. V was pared by 10 bases and J by 0 bases, with 17 bases between.

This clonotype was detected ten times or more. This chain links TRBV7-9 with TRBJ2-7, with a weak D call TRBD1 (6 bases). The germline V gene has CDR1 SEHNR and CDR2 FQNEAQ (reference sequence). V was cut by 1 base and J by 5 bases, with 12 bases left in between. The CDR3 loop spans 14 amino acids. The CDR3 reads CASSLEQGTDEQYF. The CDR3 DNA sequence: TGTGCCAGCAGCTTAGAACAGGGTACGGACGAGCAGTACTTC.

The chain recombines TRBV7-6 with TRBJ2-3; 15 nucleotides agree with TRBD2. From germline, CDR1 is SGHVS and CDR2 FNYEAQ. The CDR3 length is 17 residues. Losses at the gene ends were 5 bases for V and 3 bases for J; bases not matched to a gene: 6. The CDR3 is CASSAGLAGGQTDTQYF. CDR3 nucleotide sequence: TGTGCCAGCAGCGCGGGACTAGCGGGAGGTCAGACAGATACGCAGTATTTT.

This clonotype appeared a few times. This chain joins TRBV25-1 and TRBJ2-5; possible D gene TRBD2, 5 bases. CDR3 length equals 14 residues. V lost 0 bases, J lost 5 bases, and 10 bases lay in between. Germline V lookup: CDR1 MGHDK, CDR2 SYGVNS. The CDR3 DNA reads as TGTGCCAGCAGTGAATATGAGGGTTCGGAGACCCAGTACTTC. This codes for CASSEYEGSETQYF. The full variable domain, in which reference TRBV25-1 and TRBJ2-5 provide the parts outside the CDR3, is EADIYQTPRYLVIGTGKKITLECSQTMGHDKMYWYQQDPGMELHLIHYSYGVNSTEKGDLSSESTVSRIRTEHFPLTLESARPSHTSQYLCASSEYEGSETQYFGPGTRLLVL.

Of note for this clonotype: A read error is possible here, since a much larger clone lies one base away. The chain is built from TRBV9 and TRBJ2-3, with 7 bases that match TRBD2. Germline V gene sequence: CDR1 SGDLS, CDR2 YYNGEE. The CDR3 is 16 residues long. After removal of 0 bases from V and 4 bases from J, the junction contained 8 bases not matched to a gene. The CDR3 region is CASSVAAGALADTQYF. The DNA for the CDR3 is TGTGCCAGCAGCGTAGCGGCGGGAGCTCTTGCAGATACGCAGTATTTT. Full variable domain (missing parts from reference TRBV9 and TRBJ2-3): DSGVTQTPKHLITATGQRVTLRCSPRSGDLSVYWYQQSLDQGLQFLIQYYNGEERAKGNILERFSAQQFPDLHSELNLSSLELGDSALYFCASSVAAGALADTQYFGPGTRLTVL.

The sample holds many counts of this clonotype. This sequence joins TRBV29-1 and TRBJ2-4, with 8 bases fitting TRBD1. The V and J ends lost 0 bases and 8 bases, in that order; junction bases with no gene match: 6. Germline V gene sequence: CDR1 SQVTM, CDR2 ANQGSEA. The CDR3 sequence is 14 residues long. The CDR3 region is CSVEEGQGAYIQYF. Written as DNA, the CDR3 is TGCAGCGTTGAAGAGGGCCAGGGGGCTTACATTCAGTACTTC. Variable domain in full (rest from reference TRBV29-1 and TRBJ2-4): SAVISQKPSRDICQRGTSLTIQCQVDSQVTMMFWYRQQPGQSLTLIATANQGSEATYESGFVIDKFPISRPNLTFSTLTVSNMSPEDSSIYLCSVEEGQGAYIQYFGAGTRLSVL.

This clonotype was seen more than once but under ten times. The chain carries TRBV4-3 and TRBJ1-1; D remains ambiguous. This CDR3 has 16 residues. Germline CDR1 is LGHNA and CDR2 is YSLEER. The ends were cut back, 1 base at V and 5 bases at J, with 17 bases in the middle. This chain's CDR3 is CASSQGVDGEWTEAFF. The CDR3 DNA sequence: TGCGCCAGCAGCCAAGGGGTAGATGGGGAGTGGACTGAAGCTTTCTTT.

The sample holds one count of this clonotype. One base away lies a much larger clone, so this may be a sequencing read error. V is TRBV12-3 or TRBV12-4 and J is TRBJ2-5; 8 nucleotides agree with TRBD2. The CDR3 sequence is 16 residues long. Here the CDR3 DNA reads TGTCCCAGCAGCCTGCATCCGGGACTAGGGGATCAGACCCAGTACTTC. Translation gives CPSSLHPGLGDQTQYF.

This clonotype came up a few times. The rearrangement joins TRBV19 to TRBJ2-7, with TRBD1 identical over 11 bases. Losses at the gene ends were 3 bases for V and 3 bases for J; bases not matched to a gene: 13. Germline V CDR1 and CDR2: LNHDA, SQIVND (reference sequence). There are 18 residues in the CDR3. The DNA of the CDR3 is TGTGCCAGTAGTATCGGGACAGGGGGAAGCAAATTTCTCTACGAGCAGTACTTC. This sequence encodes CASSIGTGGSKFLYEQYF.

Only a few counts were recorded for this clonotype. The CDR3 DNA is TGTGCCAGCAGTCAACGAGGCCAACATACAGACACAGATACGCAGTATTTT. Its translation: CASSQRGQHTDTDTQYF. The chain uses TRBV6-5 and TRBJ2-3; no clear D. Germline-derived CDR1 and CDR2 are MNHEY and SVGAGI. The V and J ends lost 5 bases and 2 bases respectively, with 20 bases between them. CDR3 length: 17 residues.

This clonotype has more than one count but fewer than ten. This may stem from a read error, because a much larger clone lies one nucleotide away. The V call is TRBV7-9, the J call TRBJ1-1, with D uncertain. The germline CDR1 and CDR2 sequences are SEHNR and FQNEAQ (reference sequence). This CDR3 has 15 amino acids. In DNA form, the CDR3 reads TGTGCCAGCAGCTTAATTCAAGAAACGAACGCTGAAGCTTTCTTT. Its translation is CASSLIQETNAEAFF.